The 25 T cell receptor beta chains below come from one sample, sequenced in a study of tumor-infiltrating lymphocytes in oesophageal squamous cell carcinoma. TCRdb redid the calling of the PCR reads with MiXCR, one entry per CDR3 protein. The table shows 15,000 to 20,000 distinct CDR3 sequences, with 35% to 50% occurring only once. Sequenced material: esophageal tumor tissue. These receptors came from a male donor with esophageal squamous cell carcinoma.

This clonotype has at least ten counts. This rearrangement joins TRBV7-3 to TRBJ2-2; 9 nucleotides align to TRBD1. With V trimmed by 5 bases and J by 8 bases, 9 bases remained unmatched. The CDR3 covers 15 residues. Germline CDR1 is SGHTA and CDR2 is FQGTGA. As DNA, the CDR3 is TGTGCCAGCAGCCCTAGTGGGGACAGGGTAGGGGAGCTGTTTTTT. This gives the protein CASSPSGDRVGELFF. The full variable domain, its missing parts supplied by reference TRBV7-3 and TRBJ2-2, is GAGVSQTPSNKVTEKGKYVELRCDPISGHTALYWYRQSLGQGPEFLIYFQGTGAADDSGLPNDRFFAVRPEGSVSTLKIQRTERGDSAVYLCASSPSGDRVGELFFGEGSRLTVL.

The chain employs TRBV5-1 and TRBJ2-5, with D possibly matching TRBD1 (6 bases). V lost 0 bases and J lost 3, with 9 bases in between. This CDR3 has 14 residues. The V gene's germline CDR1 is SGHRS and CDR2 YFSETQ. This CDR3 reads CASSLGGHKETQYF. The CDR3 nucleotides are TGCGCCAGCAGCTTGGGGGGACACAAAGAGACCCAGTACTTC.

At least ten counts were recorded for this clonotype. The chain is built from TRBV6-6 and TRBJ2-2, with D unclear. The germline V and J ends were trimmed by 2 bases and 0 bases, with 4 bases remaining between them. CDR3 length: 14 residues. Germline assignment: CDR1 MNHNY and CDR2 SVGAGI (reference sequence). The CDR3 spells CASSYGANTGELFF. For the CDR3, the DNA is TGTGCCAGCAGTTACGGGGCGAACACCGGGGAGCTGTTTTTT.

This clonotype was counted many times. A single base separates this from a much larger clone, so it may be a read error. The genes are TRBV27 and TRBJ2-5; 7 bases match TRBD1. V was pared by 6 bases and J by 11 bases, with 18 bases of the junction left unmatched. The CDR3 sequence is 15 residues long. Germline V gene sequence: CDR1 MNHEY, CDR2 SMNVEV (reference sequence). The CDR3 reads CASRNRGLLVNEQYF. DNA for the CDR3: TGTGCCAGCAGAAACAGGGGTTTGCTAGTCAATGAGCAGTACTTC.

There are many counts of this clonotype. The chain is built from TRBV6-6 and TRBJ2-7; perhaps TRBD1 as D (5 bases). The CDR3 is 14 amino acids. With 0 bases removed from V and 7 bases from J, the gap between germline ends came to 13 bases. The germline CDR1 and CDR2 sequences are MNHNY and SVGAGI (reference sequence). The CDR3 DNA follows: TGTGCCAGCAGTTACTCGAAAGGGGCGCATGAGCAGTACTTC. This gives the protein CASSYSKGAHEQYF.

V is TRBV30 and J is TRBJ1-4; 9 bases map to TRBD1. The length of the CDR3 is 16 residues. CDR1 and CDR2 from the germline V gene are GTSNPN and SVGIG (reference sequence). J gave up 1 base and V 2 bases, and 5 bases lay outside the gene matches. The CDR3 here is CAWSTPGQGTNEKLFF. CDR3 DNA: TGTGCCTGGAGTACACCGGGACAGGGAACTAATGAAAAACTGTTTTTT.

As concerns this clonotype: This likely comes from a read error, as the CDR3 has no conserved phenylalanine or tryptophan at its end. No DNA is shown, since the ends of the CDR3 on it are uncertain; the CDR3 is the one TCRdb lists. This sequence joins TRBV7-8 and TRBJ2-3; no check of the table's D call, TRBD1, against the DNA was made. Germline V gene sequence: CDR1 SGHVS, CDR2 FQNEAQ. The CDR3 totals 17 residues, both ends included. This CDR3 reads CASSLQGTDQETQYFGP.

This clonotype was detected many times. The chain couples TRBV28 to TRBJ1-2; tentative D call: TRBD1 (5 bases). Trimming left V 8 bases short and J 5 bases short, with 12 bases between. The CDR3 covers 12 residues. Per the germline V gene, CDR1 is MDHEN and CDR2 is SYDVKM. CDR3 DNA sequence: TGTGCCAGCTCGTGGAGGGGATATGGCTACACCTTC. The encoded protein is CASSWRGYGYTF.

Turning to this clonotype: A read error may account for a junction end that differs from germline. The J gene is TRBJ2-7, the V gene TRBV19; D is perhaps TRBD2 (6 bases). Germline V gene lookup returns CDR1 LNHDA and CDR2 SQIVND (reference sequence). The CDR3 totals 14 residues. The CDR3 nucleotides are TGTGCCAGTAGTGGGGGACGGGAGTTTGAAGCCCTCCACTTC. Translation gives CASSGGREFEALHF. The variable domain in full, completed from reference TRBV19 and TRBJ2-7, reads DGGITQSPKYLFRKEGQNVTLSCEQNLNHDAMYWYRQDPGQGLRLIYYSQIVNDFQKGDIAEGYSVSREKKESFPLTVTSAQKNPTAFYLCASSGGREFEALHFGPGTRLTVT.

The CDR3 DNA reads TGTGCCAGCATTCAGACCAGGTGGCCGCTCAATGAGCAGTACTTC. This translates into CASIQTRWPLNEQYF. The V call is TRBV6-1, the J call TRBJ1-2, with D uncertain. The J call may be faulty, since TRBJ2-7 better matches the DNA end. This CDR3 has 15 amino acids. Germline V CDR1 and CDR2: MNHNS, SASEGT.

This rearrangement joins TRBV7-2 to TRBJ1-5; D ambiguous. Per the germline V gene, CDR1 is SGHTA and CDR2 is FQGNSA. V lost 2 bases to trimming and J lost 1 base, with 12 bases between them. CDR3 length equals 16 residues. The CDR3 protein is CASSLRRDTSNQPQHF. DNA of the CDR3: TGTGCCAGCAGCTTAAGGAGGGATACGAGCAATCAGCCCCAGCATTTT.

This rearrangement joins TRBV7-6 to TRBJ2-3, with 9 bases fitting TRBD2. The length of the CDR3 is 17 residues. Germline lookup yields CDR1 SGHVS and CDR2 FNYEAQ. V gave up 3 bases and J gave up 5 bases; unmatched junction bases: 12. CDR3 protein: CASSLGNQREAGDTQYF. CDR3 DNA sequence: TGTGCCAGCAGCTTGGGGAACCAGCGGGAGGCCGGAGATACGCAGTATTTT.

This clonotype has a count of ten or more. V gene TRBV28 combines with J gene TRBJ1-2; the D gene is possibly TRBD1 (6 bases). The CDR3 runs 13 residues. Trimming cost V 3 bases and J 5 bases, with 10 bases left between them. CDR1 MDHEN and CDR2 SYDVKM come from the germline V gene. The CDR3 bases are TGTGCCAGCAGTTTCGGACAGTTTTATGGCTACACCTTC. Translated: CASSFGQFYGYTF.

This clonotype was observed at least ten times. V gene TRBV19 combines with J gene TRBJ2-5, with 9 bases that match TRBD1. CDR3 size: 15 residues. CDR1 and CDR2 (germline): LNHDA, SQIVND (reference sequence). J gave up 7 bases and V 3 bases, and 9 bases lay outside the gene matches. The DNA of the CDR3 is TGTGCCAGTAGTATGACGCCGGGACAGGGAGGGACCCAGTACTTC. This codes for CASSMTPGQGGTQYF.

By share of the sample, this clonotype is medium-sized. The CDR3 spells CASSLVGAGANEQFF. The CDR3 region has the DNA TGTGCCAGCAGCTTAGTCGGCGCTGGCGCCAATGAGCAGTTCTTC. The chain recombines TRBV7-9 with TRBJ2-1; D uncertain. The CDR3 totals 15 residues. The germline gives CDR1 SEHNR, CDR2 FQNEAQ (reference sequence). Trimming cost V 1 base and J 6 bases, with 13 bases left between them. The full variable domain, completed using reference TRBV7-9 and TRBJ2-1, is DTGVSQNPRHKITKRGQNVTFRCDPISEHNRLYWYRQTLGQGPEFLTYFQNEAQLEKSRLLSDRFSAERPKGSFSTLEIQRTEQGDSAMYLCASSLVGAGANEQFFGPGTRLTVL.

This clonotype appeared many times. The rearrangement links TRBV5-1 to TRBJ2-2; D call uncertain. CDR1 is SGHRS, CDR2 YFSETQ, per germline. V lost 0 bases, J lost 3 bases, and 6 bases lay in between. The CDR3 is made up of 14 amino acids. The CDR3 DNA is TGCGCCAGCAGCTTGGGTGACTACACCGGGGAGCTGTTTTTT. The encoded protein is CASSLGDYTGELFF.

Regarding this clonotype: This CDR3 fails to terminate in the conserved phenylalanine or tryptophan, so it likely reflects a read error. The limits of the CDR3 on the DNA are not certain, so only TCRdb's listed CDR3 is given. The chain uses TRBV6-1 and TRBJ2-6; the table gives TRBD2 as D, unverified against the DNA. Germline-derived CDR1 and CDR2 are MNHNS and SASEGT. Including both end residues, the CDR3 is 18 amino acids long. This chain's CDR3 is CASSDASGGRPYEQYFGA.

The J gene is TRBJ2-3, the V gene TRBV6-2 or TRBV6-3; D is undetermined. The J call is doubtful: the DNA matches TRBJ2-7 better. Germline CDR1 reads MNHEY; CDR2 reads SVGEGT. This CDR3 spans 15 amino acids. The CDR3, as DNA: TGTGCCAGCAGTGAACGGATACTTGGCACAGATACGCAGTACTTC. It is translated as CASSERILGTDTQYF.

This clonotype was seen more than once but under ten times. One junction end disagrees with the germline gene, perhaps due to a read error. The chain is built from TRBV7-8 and TRBJ2-1; D ambiguous. Germline-derived CDR1 and CDR2 are SGHVS and FQNEAQ. The length of the CDR3 is 15 residues. The CDR3 coding sequence is TGTGCCAGCAGCTTAAAGGACCTTTATAATTCACCCCTCCACTTC. Translated, it gives CASSLKDLYNSPLHF. Full variable domain (rest looked up from reference TRBV7-8 and TRBJ2-1): GAGVSQSPRYKVAKRGQDVALRCDPISGHVSLFWYQQALGQGPEFLTYFQNEAQLDKSGLPSDRFFAERPEGSVSTLKIQRTQQEDSAVYLCASSLKDLYNSPLHFGPGTRLTVL.

This clonotype was picked up many times. The chain couples TRBV6-6 to TRBJ1-1; D is perhaps TRBD1 (5 bases). Trimming shortened V by 2 bases and J by 7 bases, and 17 bases separated the two germline ends. The CDR3 extends over 15 amino acids. Germline CDR1 is MNHNY and CDR2 is SVGAGI (reference sequence). Here the CDR3 DNA reads TGTGCCAGCAGTTACACTTCCGGACATCGAGGTGAAGCTTTCTTT. Amino acids: CASSYTSGHRGEAFF.

The chain uses TRBV15 and TRBJ2-1; possibly TRBD2 for D (5 bases). The J call may be incorrect, as the DNA end agrees better with TRBJ2-5. In germline, CDR1 is LNHNV, CDR2 YYDKDF (reference sequence). There are 14 residues in the CDR3. The CDR3 DNA sequence: TGTGCCACCAGCAGCTTCCGGGATCGAGAGACCCAGTACTTC. Translated, it gives CATSSFRDRETQYF.

Ten or more counts support this clonotype. This rearrangement joins TRBV27 to TRBJ2-3; D perhaps matches TRBD2 (6 bases). Per germline, CDR1 MNHEY and CDR2 SMNVEV (reference sequence). The V and J ends lost 3 bases and 2 bases respectively, with 9 bases between them. This CDR3 has 14 residues. The CDR3 DNA follows: TGTGCCAGCAGTTTTGGGGGGTTCACAGATACGCAGTATTTT. This translates into CASSFGGFTDTQYF.

In the case of this clonotype: A read error may be the cause here, since a much bigger clone is one base away. The chain recombines TRBV7-6 with TRBJ2-7; D is undetermined. The J call is in doubt because the DNA end fits TRBJ2-1 better. The CDR3 contains 15 residues. Looked up from germline, CDR1 is SGHVS and CDR2 is FNYEAQ. The DNA of the CDR3 is TGTGCCAGCAGCTTGAATCAATTGGAACCCTACGAGCAGTTCTTC. Protein sequence: CASSLNQLEPYEQFF.

A few counts support this clonotype. V usage is TRBV2 and J usage is TRBJ2-5; D is ambiguous. The J call may be incorrect, as the DNA end agrees better with TRBJ2-7. Germline V gene sequence: CDR1 SNHLY, CDR2 FYNNEI. This CDR3 comprises 12 residues. In nucleotides, the CDR3 is TGTGCCAGCAGTGAAAAGAGTTACGAGCAGTACTTC. Amino acids: CASSEKSYEQYF.

This clonotype appeared once. This chain joins TRBV7-3 and TRBJ1-1; D gene uncertain. Trimming took off 5 bases at V and 1 base at J, with 8 bases between the two ends. Germline V CDR1 and CDR2: SGHTA, FQGTGA. The CDR3 spans 13 residues. The CDR3 here is CASSQTPNTEAFF. CDR3 DNA: TGTGCCAGCAGCCAAACACCGAACACTGAAGCTTTCTTT.